Listed below are T cell receptor beta chains from one sample, sequenced in a study of shared clonotypes between healthy human individuals. Clones were sequenced by immunoSEQ multiplex PCR, and TCRdb holds only the in-frame ones, with some missing. Here the sample spans fewer than 1 million clones, 95% to 97% being singletons. Sequencing was done on a sample of naive CD8+ T cells sorted from blood. The receptors were sampled from a man aged 25 to 40 in good health. Each CDR3 is given without its conserved first and last residue.

>TRBJ1-2|TRBV4-3|13
ASSQERAGAPGYT
>TRBJ1-5|TRBV28|12
ASSFFGSNQPQH
>TRBJ2-1|TRBV27|11
ASSLGVSNEQF
>TRBJ2-1|TRBV7-2|12
ASSEGLTANEQF
>TRBJ1-2|TRBV21-1|14
ASSKDRKHQNYGYT
>TRBJ2-3|TRBV11-2|14
ASSLVDTASTDTQY
>TRBJ1-1|TRBV6-1|11
ASSEAPHTEAF
>TRBJ2-7|TRBV28|16
ASSLQGLAGVYTKGQY
>TRBJ1-3|TRBV9|14
ASSPSGRGSGNTIY
>TRBJ2-3|TRBV5-6|14
ASTPGSGVWGDTQY
>TRBJ2-3|TRBV5-5|10
ASSLKGDTQY
>TRBJ2-7|TRBV29-1|11
SVLSSVDYEQY
>TRBJ2-7|TRBV4-1|13
ASSQVSGRAGEQY
>TRBJ2-1|TRBV5-4|15
ASSSGASGRANNEQF
>TRBJ2-1|TRBV11-2|11
ASSLVVLNEQF
>TRBJ2-7|TRBV7-6|14
ASSLGAGTDIYEQY
>TRBJ2-7|TRBV5-5|11
ASSWGIAYEQY
>TRBJ2-3|TRBV12-5|9
ASSATDTQY
>TRBJ1-2|TRBV14|12
ASSQDTTNYGYT
>TRBJ2-3|TRBV27|15
ASSSPGLPFSTDTQY
>TRBJ2-7|TRBV27|13
ASSLSGGTGGEQY
>TRBJ2-1|TRBV15|11
ATSRPMRNEQF
>TRBJ1-5|TRBV2|13
ASSEWGQDGQPQH
>TRBJ2-1|TRBV25-1|10
ASRVGGDEQF
>TRBJ2-1|TRBV5-1|13
ASSPTGLFYNEQF
>TRBJ2-3|TRBV5-4|10
ASSLVPDTQY